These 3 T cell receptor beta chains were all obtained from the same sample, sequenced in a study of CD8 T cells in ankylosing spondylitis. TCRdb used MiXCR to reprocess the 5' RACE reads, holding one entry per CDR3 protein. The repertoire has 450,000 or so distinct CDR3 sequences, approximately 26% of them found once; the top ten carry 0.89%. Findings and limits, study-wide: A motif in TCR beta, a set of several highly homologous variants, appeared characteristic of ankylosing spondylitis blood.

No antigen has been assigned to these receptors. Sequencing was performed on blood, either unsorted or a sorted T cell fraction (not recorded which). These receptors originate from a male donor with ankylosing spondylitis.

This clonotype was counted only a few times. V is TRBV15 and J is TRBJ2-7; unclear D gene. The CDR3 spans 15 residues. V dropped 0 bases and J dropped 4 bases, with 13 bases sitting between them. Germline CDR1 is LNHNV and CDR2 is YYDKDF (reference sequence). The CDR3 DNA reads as TGTGCCACCAGCAGAGAGGGGTCCTCCCCGTACGAGCAGTACTTC. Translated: CATSREGSSPYEQYF. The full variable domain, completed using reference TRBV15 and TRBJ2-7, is DAMVIQNPRYQVTQFGKPVTLSCSQTLNHNVMYWYQQKSSQAPKLLFHYYDKDFNNEADTPDNFQSRRPNTSFCFLDIRSPGLGDTAMYLCATSREGSSPYEQYFGPGTRLTVT.

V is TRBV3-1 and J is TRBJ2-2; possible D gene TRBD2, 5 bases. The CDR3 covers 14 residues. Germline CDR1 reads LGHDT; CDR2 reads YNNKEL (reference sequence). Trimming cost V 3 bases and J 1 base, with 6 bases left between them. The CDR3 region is CASSQAGNTGELFF. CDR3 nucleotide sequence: TGTGCCAGCAGCCAGGCGGGGAACACCGGGGAGCTGTTTTTT. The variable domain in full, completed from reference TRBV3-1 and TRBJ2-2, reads DTAVSQTPKYLVTQMGNDKSIKCEQNLGHDTMYWYKQDSKKFLKIMFSYNNKELIINETVPNRFSPKSPDKAHLNLHINSLELGDSAVYFCASSQAGNTGELFFGEGSRLTVL.

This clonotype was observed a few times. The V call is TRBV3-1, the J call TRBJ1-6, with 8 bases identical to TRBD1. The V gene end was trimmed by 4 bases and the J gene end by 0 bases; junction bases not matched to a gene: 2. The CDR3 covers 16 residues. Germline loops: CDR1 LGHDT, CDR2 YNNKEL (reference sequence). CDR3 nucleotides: TGTGCCAGCAGCCGCGGACAGGGCTCCTATAATTCACCCCTCCACTTT. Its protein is CASSRGQGSYNSPLHF. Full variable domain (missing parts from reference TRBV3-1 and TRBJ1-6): DTAVSQTPKYLVTQMGNDKSIKCEQNLGHDTMYWYKQDSKKFLKIMFSYNNKELIINETVPNRFSPKSPDKAHLNLHINSLELGDSAVYFCASSRGQGSYNSPLHFGNGTRLTVT.